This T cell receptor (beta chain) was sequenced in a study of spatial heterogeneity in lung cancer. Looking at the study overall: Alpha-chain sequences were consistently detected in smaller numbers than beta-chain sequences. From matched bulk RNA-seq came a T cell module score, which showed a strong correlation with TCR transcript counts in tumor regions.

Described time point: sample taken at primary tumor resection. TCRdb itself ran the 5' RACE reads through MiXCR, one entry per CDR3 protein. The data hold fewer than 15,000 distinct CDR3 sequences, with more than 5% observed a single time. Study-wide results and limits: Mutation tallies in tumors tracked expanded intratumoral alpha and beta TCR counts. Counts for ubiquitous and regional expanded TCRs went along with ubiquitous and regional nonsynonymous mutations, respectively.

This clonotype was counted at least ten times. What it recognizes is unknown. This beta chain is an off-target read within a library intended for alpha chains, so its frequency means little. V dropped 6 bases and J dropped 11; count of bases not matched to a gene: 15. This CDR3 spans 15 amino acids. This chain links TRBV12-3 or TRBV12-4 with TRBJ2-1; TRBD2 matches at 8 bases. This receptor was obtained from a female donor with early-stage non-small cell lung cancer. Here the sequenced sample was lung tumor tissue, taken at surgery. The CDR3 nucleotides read TGTGCCAGCAGCCGGCAAGGCGGGGGGAATCCCCAGCAGTTCTTC. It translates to CASSRQGGGNPQQFF.